The 21 T cell receptor beta chains listed next were all sequenced from one sample in a study of blood T cell repertoires in COVID-19 (TCRdb year 2020). Library preparation was by the immunoSEQ multiplex PCR assay. TCRdb took this table from immuneACCESS and kept in-frame rearrangements with V and J called. Such tables lack part of the clones; where checked against another copy, unresolved V genes explain under half of the gap, and the rest is unexplained. The sample includes around 100,000 clones, with approximately 69% observed a single time. Clones ranked in the top ten supply about 5.9% of the sample. The sample comprised peripheral blood. These receptors came from an elderly man with acute or convalescent COVID-19.

There are a few counts of this clone. The J gene is TRBJ1-1, the V gene TRBV6-5; D is ambiguous. The CDR3 spans 12 residues. The germline V gene encodes CDR1 MNHEY and CDR2 SVGAGI. The V end lost 6 bases, the J end lost 6 bases, and 11 bases lay between the germline ends. The CDR3 region is CASRRTGAEAFF. The CDR3 DNA sequence: TGTGCCAGCAGGCGGACCGGGGCTGAAGCTTTCTTT.

This chain connects TRBV24-1 to TRBJ2-5; TRBD2 agrees at 8 bases. The V gene's germline CDR1 is KGHDR and CDR2 SFDVKD. The CDR3 totals 14 residues. The trim removed 4 bases at V and 4 bases at J, leaving 4 bases unmatched. The CDR3: CATSDPGGVETQYF. The CDR3 DNA follows: TGTGCCACCAGTGACCCGGGGGGGGTAGAGACCCAGTACTTC.

The table lists this clone with a count of one. This sequence joins TRBV5-1 and TRBJ2-7; the match to TRBD1 covers 11 bases. Germline CDR1 is SGHRS and CDR2 is YFSETQ. Germline trimming cut 4 bases from V and 6 bases from J; bases unmatched to any gene: 3. This CDR3 is built from 13 residues. The CDR3 DNA reads TGCGCCAGCAGCGTCGGGACAGGGGGCGAGCAGTACTTC. It specifies CASSVGTGGEQYF.

This clone rates as medium-sized. The chain employs TRBV28 and TRBJ1-5; 8 positions match TRBD1. The CDR3 consists of 14 residues. Looked up from germline, CDR1 is MDHEN and CDR2 is SYDVKM. Germline trimming cut 8 bases from V and 3 bases from J; bases unmatched to any gene: 6. CDR3 sequence reads: CASVDRGINQPQHF. The CDR3 bases are TGTGCCAGCGTTGACAGGGGTATCAATCAGCCCCAGCATTTT.

The chain recombines TRBV24-1 with TRBJ2-2, with 11 bases aligning to TRBD2. CDR1 is KGHDR and CDR2 is SFDVKD in the germline V gene. The CDR3 has 17 amino acids. Trimming removed 0 bases from V and 6 bases from J; junction bases left unmatched: 5. The chain's CDR3 is CATSDLTSGSLSGELFF. The CDR3 coding sequence is TGTGCCACCAGTGATTTGACTAGCGGGAGTCTGTCCGGGGAGCTGTTTTTT.

The chain uses TRBV5-6 and TRBJ2-2; D possibly corresponds to TRBD2 (6 bases). V was shortened by 4 bases and J by 7 bases, with 8 bases between the two germline ends. The CDR3 spans 12 residues. The germline gives CDR1 SGHDT, CDR2 YYEEEE. The CDR3 is CASSRLVGELFF. The CDR3 nucleotides are TGTGCCAGCAGCCGACTAGTCGGGGAGCTGTTTTTT. Supplemented by reference TRBV5-6 and TRBJ2-2, the full variable domain reads DAGVTQSPTHLIKTRGQQVTLRCSPKSGHDTVSWYQQALGQGPQFIFQYYEEEERQRGNFPDRFSGHQFPNYSSELNVNALLLGDSALYLCASSRLVGELFFGEGSRLTVL.

V is TRBV2 and J is TRBJ2-7; 7 bases align to TRBD1. Germline trimming cut 3 bases from V and 2 bases from J; bases unmatched to any gene: 10. Germline CDR1 is SNHLY and CDR2 is FYNNEI. The CDR3 loop spans 16 amino acids. CDR3 bases: TGTGCCAGCAGTGAGATCCAGGGACAGAACCCCTACGAGCAGTACTTC. Residues: CASSEIQGQNPYEQYF.

The sample holds a few counts of this clone. V gene TRBV5-6 combines with J gene TRBJ2-1, with 7 bases identical to TRBD2. With V trimmed by 4 bases and J by 0 bases, 7 bases remained unmatched. The CDR3 runs 16 residues. Germline V gene data show CDR1 as SGHDT and CDR2 as YYEEEE. Here the CDR3 DNA reads TGTGCCAGCAGCGGGACCCTAGCGGACTCCTACAATGAGCAGTTCTTC. It is translated as CASSGTLADSYNEQFF.

The V and J genes are TRBV5-1 and TRBJ2-5; 10 bases map to TRBD2. In germline, CDR1 is SGHRS, CDR2 YFSETQ. The CDR3 length is 16 residues. Trimming removed 2 bases from V and 3 bases from J; junction bases left unmatched: 7. Written as DNA, the CDR3 is TGCGCCAGCAGCTTAGCAAGCGGGAGGGCCAAAGAGACCCAGTACTTC. This encodes CASSLASGRAKETQYF.

Only a few counts were recorded for this clone. V and J are TRBV4-1 and TRBJ2-1; the match to TRBD1 covers 8 bases. The CDR3 loop spans 17 amino acids. Germline V CDR1 and CDR2: MGHRA, YSYEKL. J lost 0 bases, V lost 3 bases, and 7 bases had no gene match. The CDR3 DNA reads TGCGCCAGCAGCCAGACTCCAGGGGGCCCCTCCTACAATGAGCAGTTCTTC. This translates into CASSQTPGGPSYNEQFF.

The J gene is TRBJ2-2, the V gene TRBV11-3; D remains ambiguous. V lost 1 base and J 5 bases, leaving 8 bases between the germline ends. CDR1 is SGHNT, CDR2 YENEEA, per germline. This CDR3 comprises 14 residues. This CDR3 reads CASSLGHHTGELFF. As DNA, the CDR3 is TGTGCCAGCAGCTTAGGACACCATACCGGGGAGCTGTTTTTT.

This rearrangement joins TRBV7-2 to TRBJ1-4, with D maybe TRBD1 (5 bases). Per germline, CDR1 SGHTA and CDR2 FQGNSA. The V end lost 5 bases, the J end lost 8 bases, and 24 bases lay between the germline ends. The CDR3 length is 17 residues. The CDR3 DNA reads TGTGCCAGCAGCCCAACACCTCAGGGACTAATAGGGGAAAAACTGTTTTTT. This codes for CASSPTPQGLIGEKLFF.

The rearrangement links TRBV4-2 to TRBJ2-5, with 9 bases lining up with TRBD2. CDR1 and CDR2 (germline): LGHNA, YNFKEQ. This CDR3 contains 17 residues. V shed 1 base, J shed 7 bases, and the junction held 13 bases outside the gene matches. CDR3 sequence: CASSQVSSSGVLGTQYF. The DNA for the CDR3 is TGTGCCAGCAGCCAAGTTTCGTCTAGCGGGGTCCTCGGGACCCAGTACTTC.

This clone was counted once. The chain carries TRBV15 and TRBJ1-2, with 7 bases lining up with TRBD1. After removal of 3 bases from V and 6 bases from J, the junction contained 4 bases not matched to a gene. Germline V lookup: CDR1 LNHNV, CDR2 YYDKDF (reference sequence). This CDR3 is 13 amino acids long. CDR3 in DNA: TGTGCCACCAGCAGGAACACAGGGGATGGCTACACCTTC. Its protein product is CATSRNTGDGYTF.

The sample holds a few counts of this clone. In DNA, the CDR3 is TGCAGTGCTAATCGGAGGGATACGCAGTATTTT. Translated, it gives CSANRRDTQYF. The chain links TRBV20-1 to TRBJ2-3; D might be TRBD2 (5 bases). This CDR3 has 11 residues. CDR1 DFQATT and CDR2 SNEGSKA come from the germline V gene (reference sequence). Trimming cost V 4 bases and J 6 bases, with 8 bases left between them.

V and J are TRBV2 and TRBJ1-5; D is ambiguous. Trimming took off 6 bases at V and 0 bases at J, with 6 bases between the two ends. CDR3 size: 13 residues. Germline loops: CDR1 SNHLY, CDR2 FYNNEI. CDR3 region: CASSVDSNQPQHF. CDR3 bases: TGTGCCAGCAGCGTAGATAGCAATCAGCCCCAGCATTTT. Full variable domain (remainder filled in from reference TRBV2 and TRBJ1-5): EPEVTQTPSHQVTQMGQEVILRCVPISNHLYFYWYRQILGQKVEFLVSFYNNEISEKSEIFDDQFSVERPDGSNFTLKIRSTKLEDSAMYFCASSVDSNQPQHFGDGTRLSIL.

The V gene is TRBV19, the J gene TRBJ2-1, with 7 positions matching TRBD2. V trimming: 6 bases; J trimming: 2 bases; junction bases outside the gene matches: 4. The V gene's germline CDR1 is LNHDA and CDR2 SQIVND (reference sequence). This CDR3 is 14 amino acids long. Written as DNA, the CDR3 is TGTGCCAGTAGGGCTAGCGGAGCCTACAATGAGCAGTTCTTC. Its translation is CASRASGAYNEQFF.

The genes are TRBV7-2 and TRBJ2-1; 9 positions agree with TRBD2. In germline, CDR1 is SGHTA, CDR2 FQGNSA. Trimming cost V 8 bases and J 0 bases; bases outside gene matches: 8. The CDR3 spans 16 residues. The CDR3 loop reads CASAPSGTFSYNEQFF. CDR3 DNA sequence: TGTGCCAGCGCCCCTAGCGGGACCTTCTCCTACAATGAGCAGTTCTTC.

J is TRBJ1-3 and V is TRBV4-1; TRBD1 matches 8 bases. The CDR3 covers 18 residues. With 1 base clipped from V and 7 bases from J, the junction kept 15 bases outside the gene matches. Per germline, CDR1 MGHRA and CDR2 YSYEKL. The CDR3 DNA reads as TGCGCCAGCAGCCAAGCCAGGGGGGCGACAGGGGTTATCAACACCATATATTTT. Translating gives CASSQARGATGVINTIYF.

The rearrangement joins TRBV5-4 to TRBJ1-1, with 9 bases matching TRBD1. Losses at the gene ends were 4 bases for V and 5 bases for J; bases not matched to a gene: 9. Germline assignment: CDR1 SGHNT and CDR2 YYREEE (reference sequence). CDR3 size: 15 residues. CDR3 sequence: CASSVPGQGGTEAFF. In DNA form, the CDR3 reads TGTGCCAGCAGCGTGCCGGGACAGGGTGGGACTGAAGCTTTCTTT.

The chain couples TRBV6-2 or TRBV6-3 to TRBJ2-7, with 10 bases aligning to TRBD2. CDR3 length: 16 residues. Germline values: CDR1 MNHEY, CDR2 SVGEGT. Unmatched junction bases numbered 6, after V lost 2 bases and J lost 2 bases. CDR3 sequence reads: CASSYPSGGVAYEQYF. DNA for the CDR3: TGTGCCAGCAGTTACCCTAGCGGGGGAGTTGCCTACGAGCAGTACTTC.